One and the same sample provided the 23 T cell receptor beta chains below, sequenced in a study of blood T cells in healthy people across ages. For the second PCR, which ran for roughly 7 to 11 cycles, a sample-barcoded 5' primer and a J-beta primer mix were used. MiXCR was run by TCRdb on the 5' RACE reads, yielding one entry per CDR3 protein. The table shows under 2 million distinct CDR3 sequences, with around 36% occurring only once. The sequencing sample was made of blood. These receptors came from a woman aged 25 to 45 in good health.

This clonotype was counted at least ten times. The V and J genes are TRBV7-2 and TRBJ2-1; 9 bases are a match to TRBD2. The CDR3 length is 15 residues. Germline assignment: CDR1 SGHTA and CDR2 FQGNSA. Trimming at V came to 5 bases and at J to 2 bases, leaving 4 bases not matched to a gene. CDR3 coding DNA: TGTGCCAGCAGCCCGGGACTAGCACCCTACAATGAGCAGTTCTTC. Translating gives CASSPGLAPYNEQFF.

This chain connects TRBV9 to TRBJ2-3; 12 positions agree with TRBD2. CDR3 length: 16 residues. Germline V gene lookup returns CDR1 SGDLS and CDR2 YYNGEE. The J segment lost 2 bases and the V segment lost 7 bases, leaving 8 bases of the junction unmatched. This CDR3 is CASGGTSGFVTDTQYF. The CDR3, as DNA: TGTGCCAGCGGGGGGACTAGCGGGTTTGTCACAGATACGCAGTATTTT.

The chain has TRBV20-1 and TRBJ1-5; D is uncertain. CDR3 size: 13 residues. CDR1 and CDR2 (germline): DFQATT, SNEGSKA (reference sequence). Trimming shortened V by 3 bases and J by 7 bases, and 13 bases separated the two germline ends. The CDR3 is CSASDQPRQPQHF. CDR3 DNA: TGCAGTGCTAGCGATCAGCCCCGACAGCCCCAGCATTTT.

This clonotype was recorded a few times. This chain connects TRBV13 to TRBJ2-7, with D possibly matching TRBD2 (7 bases). Germline values: CDR1 PRHDT, CDR2 FYEKMQ (reference sequence). The CDR3 has 15 residues. The germline V and J ends were trimmed by 5 bases and 5 bases, with 19 bases remaining between them. The CDR3 DNA reads TGTGCCAGCAGCACCCGGGGGGCATCAGTCGACGAGCAGTACTTC. This translates into CASSTRGASVDEQYF.

This clonotype was observed a few times. The rearrangement links TRBV6-4 to TRBJ2-2, with 7 bases that match TRBD2. The length of the CDR3 is 14 residues. Germline CDR1 is MRHNA and CDR2 is SNTAGT. V was pared by 6 bases and J by 4 bases, with 5 bases of the junction left unmatched. CDR3 bases: TGTGCCAGCAGCCGGGAGGACGGCACCGGGGAGCTGTTTTTT. This encodes CASSREDGTGELFF.

This rearrangement joins TRBV7-7 to TRBJ2-1, with TRBD2 matching over 10 bases. V shed 3 bases and J 3 bases; nucleotides not matched to a gene: 11. Germline V gene lookup returns CDR1 SSHAT and CDR2 FNYEAQ (reference sequence). The CDR3 is made up of 18 amino acids. In DNA, the CDR3 is TGTGCCAGCAGCTTTGGGCTAGCGGGGGAAGGCGGCTACAATGAGCAGTTCTTC. Translated: CASSFGLAGEGGYNEQFF.

The chain employs TRBV20-1 and TRBJ1-2; no definite D call. This CDR3 spans 12 amino acids. Per germline, CDR1 DFQATT and CDR2 SNEGSKA (reference sequence). Trimming cost V 3 bases and J 5 bases, with 10 bases left between them. CDR3 coding DNA: TGCAGTGCTAGGGAGGGCCCTTATGGCTACACCTTC. Its protein product is CSAREGPYGYTF.

The V call is TRBV21-1, the J call TRBJ2-3; no check of the table's D call, TRBD1, against the DNA was made. TRBV21-1 is shown as a pseudogene. This CDR3 comprises 14 residues. The chain's CDR3 is CASSKTQGQGTQYF. In nucleotides, the CDR3 is TGTGCCAGCAGCAAAACACAGGGACAGGGGACGCAGTATTTT.

This clonotype was seen a few times. V is TRBV10-3 and J is TRBJ1-5; a weak D match, TRBD1 (6 bases). CDR1 ENHRY and CDR2 SYGVKD come from the germline V gene. This CDR3 is built from 12 residues. V was clipped by 11 bases and J by 5 bases, with 13 bases between them. The CDR3 DNA follows: TGTGCCGTTAGGGAGGGGGATCAGCCCCAGCATTTT. As protein: CAVREGDQPQHF.

This sequence joins TRBV25-1 and TRBJ1-1; 8 bases are a match to TRBD1. Germline V gene data show CDR1 as MGHDK and CDR2 as SYGVNS. The CDR3 totals 15 residues. Trimming at V came to 6 bases and at J to 7 bases, leaving 13 bases not matched to a gene. The CDR3 DNA is TGTGCCAGCAGAGGACAGGGTAATAATCTTGTTGAAGCTTTCTTT. Translated: CASRGQGNNLVEAFF.

This rearrangement joins TRBV6-2 or TRBV6-3 to TRBJ1-5; D is ambiguous. V was shortened by 9 bases and J by 8 bases, with 17 bases between the two germline ends. Germline CDR1 and CDR2: MNHEY and SVGEGT. The CDR3 is 13 residues long. Here the CDR3 reads CASGEEAFKPQHF. The DNA for the CDR3 is TGTGCCAGTGGGGAGGAGGCGTTCAAGCCCCAGCATTTT.

This chain joins TRBV20-1 and TRBJ2-7; D is ambiguous. CDR1 is DFQATT, CDR2 SNEGSKA, per germline (reference sequence). V was pared by 6 bases and J by 2 bases, with 17 bases between. The CDR3 consists of 14 residues. CDR3 bases: TGCAGTGCCGTGCCTTTTGAAGGGACCTACGAGCAGTACTTC. It encodes CSAVPFEGTYEQYF.

The rearrangement links TRBV20-1 to TRBJ2-1; 10 positions match TRBD2. CDR1 DFQATT and CDR2 SNEGSKA come from the germline V gene (reference sequence). The CDR3 totals 15 residues. J lost 4 bases, V lost 6 bases, and 9 bases had no gene match. For the CDR3, the DNA is TGCAGTGCCTTACACTTAGCGGGGGGTTACAATGAGCAGTTCTTC. Amino acid sequence: CSALHLAGGYNEQFF.

This clonotype occurred a few times. J is TRBJ2-3 and V is TRBV20-1; D gene ambiguous. The V end lost 7 bases, the J end lost 7 bases, and 9 bases lay between the germline ends. This CDR3 has 10 residues. Germline assignment: CDR1 DFQATT and CDR2 SNEGSKA (reference sequence). Here the CDR3 reads CSVLYNTQYF. In DNA form, the CDR3 reads TGCAGTGTCCTTTATAATACGCAGTATTTT.

The chain employs TRBV28 and TRBJ2-3, with 11 bases identical to TRBD1. Germline V CDR1 and CDR2: MDHEN, SYDVKM. The V gene end was trimmed by 3 bases and the J gene end by 7 bases; junction bases not matched to a gene: 12. The CDR3 consists of 17 residues. CDR3 nucleotides: TGTGCCAGCAGTTTCCCTACGGACAGGGGGCCGGACTATACGCAGTATTTT. Protein product: CASSFPTDRGPDYTQYF. Full variable domain (rest looked up from reference TRBV28 and TRBJ2-3): DVKVTQSSRYLVKRTGEKVFLECVQDMDHENMFWYRQDPGLGLRLIYFSYDVKMKEKGDIPEGYSVSREKKERFSLILESASTNQTSMYLCASSFPTDRGPDYTQYFGPGTRLTVL.

The genes are TRBV28 and TRBJ2-4; D is perhaps TRBD1 (6 bases). The CDR3 length is 17 residues. Germline values: CDR1 MDHEN, CDR2 SYDVKM. Trimming took off 7 bases at V and 0 bases at J, with 19 bases between the two ends. In DNA form, the CDR3 reads TGTGCCAGCAATAGCCTGCGAGGGGGTGGAGCCAAAAACATTCAGTACTTC. Its translation is CASNSLRGGGAKNIQYF.

This clonotype was counted between two and nine times. CDR3 sequence reads: CASSYLPGQNGYTF. CDR3 bases: TGTGCCAGCAGTTACCTCCCGGGACAGAATGGCTACACCTTC. The V gene is TRBV6-5, the J gene TRBJ1-2; 7 positions match TRBD1. CDR1 MNHEY and CDR2 SVGAGI come from the germline V gene. V was clipped by 2 bases and J by 6 bases; unmatched bases: 6. CDR3 length: 14 amino acids.

This clonotype is a singleton in its sample. The chain joins TRBV20-1 to TRBJ2-5, with D perhaps matching TRBD1 or TRBD2 (5 bases each). The CDR3 extends over 15 amino acids. CDR1 is DFQATT, CDR2 SNEGSKA, per germline (reference sequence). Between the trimmed V and J ends, which lost 0 bases and 2 bases, there was a span of 13 bases. CDR3 DNA: TGCAGTGCTAGAGACGACCCGGGGACGCAAGAGACCCAGTACTTC. The encoded protein is CSARDDPGTQETQYF.

The chain employs TRBV4-1 and TRBJ2-1, with TRBD2 matching 8 bases. Germline V gene data show CDR1 as MGHRA and CDR2 as YSYEKL. The trim removed 1 base at V and 9 bases at J, leaving 8 bases unmatched. This CDR3 is 15 amino acids long. The CDR3 sequence: CASSQVFSGVGEQFF. The DNA for the CDR3 is TGCGCCAGCAGCCAAGTCTTTAGCGGGGTAGGTGAGCAGTTCTTC.

As concerns this clonotype: This may be a read error, as it is one base from a much larger clone. The V and J genes are TRBV27 and TRBJ1-5; no reliable D call. CDR3 length: 15 residues. Germline-derived CDR1 and CDR2 are MNHEY and SMNVEV (reference sequence). CDR3 bases: TGTACCAGCAGTTTAAAAATAGGGTTGGGTCAGCCCCAGCATTTT. Protein sequence: CTSSLKIGLGQPQHF.

This clonotype has only a few counts. This chain joins TRBV20-1 and TRBJ1-2, with D possibly TRBD1 on 6 matching bases. The CDR3 consists of 16 residues. Deletions cut 0 bases from V and 3 bases from J, with 17 bases between. Germline lookup yields CDR1 DFQATT and CDR2 SNEGSKA (reference sequence). The DNA of the CDR3 is TGCAGTGCTAGAGATCTCGGGGACAAACCGTACTATGGCTACACCTTC. This translates into CSARDLGDKPYYGYTF.

This clonotype was found a few times. This chain uses TRBV6-1 with TRBJ2-3; D gene unclear. Germline loops: CDR1 MNHNS, CDR2 SASEGT. The CDR3 consists of 14 residues. The V and J ends lost 6 bases and 3 bases respectively, with 13 bases between them. CDR3 nucleotides: TGTGCCAGCAGAGTACAGATAGGTACAGATACGCAGTATTTT. The encoded protein is CASRVQIGTDTQYF.

The chain couples TRBV20-1 to TRBJ2-7, with TRBD1 matching 7 bases. Germline CDR1 DFQATT, CDR2 SNEGSKA (reference sequence). The trim removed 6 bases at V and 3 bases at J, leaving 14 bases unmatched. CDR3 length: 15 residues. CDR3 sequence: CSAIEQGPYYYEQYF. CDR3 DNA sequence: TGCAGTGCCATCGAACAGGGGCCATACTACTACGAGCAGTACTTC.